This T cell receptor (beta chain) was profiled in a study of siplizumab effects on memory and regulatory T cells. The study, taken as a whole, reports: Contribution to the alloresponse seemed major for naive T cells, which also seemed more diverse than memory cells. Researchers could map only a minor fraction of alloreactive clones to unstimulated subsets. The average Treg-derived proportion among mappable alloreactive CD4+ clones was 55% to 75% with siplizumab versus 25% to 30% in controls.

Sequenced by immunoSEQ multiplex PCR; TCRdb stores in-frame clones only, minus some. Among fewer than 120,000 clones listed, just under 95% were seen once. Concerning this clone itself: What it binds is not known.

The material sequenced was CD4+ T cells sorted from blood. The source of this sequence is a human donor in good health.

The CDR3 loop reads CASSLGGSGNTIYF. Here the CDR3 DNA reads TGTGCCAGCAGCTTAGGGGGATCTGGAAACACCATATATTTT. The chain couples TRBV7-6 to TRBJ1-3, with D unclear. With 1 base removed from V and 1 base from J, the gap between germline ends came to 5 bases. The CDR3 runs 14 residues. The germline gives CDR1 SGHVS, CDR2 FNYEAQ.